The 2 T cell receptor beta chains below all came from one sample that was sequenced in a study of cytomegalovirus exposure and HLA in healthy donors. The study ran its PCR with 60 Vbeta and 13 Jbeta primers. Profiled with immunoSEQ multiplex PCR; TCRdb holds only in-frame clones, not every one. The table records approximately 70,000 clones, less than 80% of them present only once. Material for sequencing was PBMCs. The receptor source for this set is a man aged 55 to 70 in good health and CMV-seropositive.

The CDR3: CASRRQTYNEQFF. CDR3 nucleotides: TGTGCCAGCAGGCGACAGACTTACAATGAGCAGTTCTTC. This chain uses TRBV6-5 with TRBJ2-1; weak D call: TRBD1 (5 bases). Trimming left V 6 bases short and J 4 bases short, with 10 bases between. This CDR3 is built from 13 residues. Germline values: CDR1 MNHEY, CDR2 SVGAGI.

The chain joins TRBV5-1 to TRBJ2-7; D may be TRBD1 (6 bases). This CDR3 spans 14 amino acids. CDR1 and CDR2 (germline): SGHRS, YFSETQ. Trimming removed 2 bases from V and 0 bases from J, with 9 bases in between. DNA for the CDR3: TGCGCCAGCAGCTTCGGACAGAGCTCCTACGAGCAGTACTTC. Translating it yields CASSFGQSSYEQYF. The full variable domain, in which reference TRBV5-1 and TRBJ2-7 provide the parts outside the CDR3, is KAGVTQTPRYLIKTRGQQVTLSCSPISGHRSVSWYQQTPGQGLQFLFEYFSETQRNKGNFPGRFSGRQFSNSRSEMNVSTLELGDSALYLCASSFGQSSYEQYFGPGTRLTVT.